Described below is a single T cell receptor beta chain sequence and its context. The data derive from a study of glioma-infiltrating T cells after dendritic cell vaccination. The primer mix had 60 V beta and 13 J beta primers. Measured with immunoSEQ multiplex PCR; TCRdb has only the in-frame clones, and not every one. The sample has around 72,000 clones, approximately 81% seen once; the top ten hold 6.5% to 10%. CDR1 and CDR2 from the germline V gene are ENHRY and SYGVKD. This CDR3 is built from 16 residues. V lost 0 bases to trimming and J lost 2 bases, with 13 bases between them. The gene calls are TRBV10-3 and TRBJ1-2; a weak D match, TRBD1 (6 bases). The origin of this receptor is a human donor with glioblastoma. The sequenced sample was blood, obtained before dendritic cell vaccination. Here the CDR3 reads CAISESETGTNYGYTF. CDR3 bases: TGTGCCATCAGTGAGTCAGAGACAGGCACGAACTATGGCTACACCTTC.